This T cell receptor (beta chain) was captured in a study of shared clonotypes between healthy human individuals. Study-level results: Sample collection involved blood only; tissue repertoires are likely different. Naive subsets tended to show greater estimated richness than memory subsets.

Terminally differentiated effector memory CD45RA+ cells were left out of the naive CD8 fraction, which was CD45RO-negative and positively selected for CCR7. Samples underwent the assay at deep level. Authors' processing steps: ImmunoSEQ supplied junction-only sequences lacking quality scores, so filtering was different. TCRdb's table, derived via immunoSEQ multiplex PCR, lists solely in-frame clones and lacks some. Clone size and V and J calls were adopted from that table, with D and trimming inferred from the DNA. This sample has roughly 770,000 clones, with 96% found just once. For this clone: The antigen remains undetermined.

V lost 7 bases and J lost 3; bases outside the gene matches: 5. The CDR3 is 14 residues long. Germline V gene sequence: CDR1 SGHAT, CDR2 FQNNGV. The specimen sequenced was naive CD8+ T cells sorted from blood. The TCR comes from a man aged 30-40 years in good health. This chain links TRBV11-2 with TRBJ1-1; TRBD1 matches at 10 bases. CDR3 sequence: CASTLTGGYTEAFF. The CDR3 DNA is TGTGCCAGCACCCTGACAGGGGGCTACACTGAAGCTTTCTTT.